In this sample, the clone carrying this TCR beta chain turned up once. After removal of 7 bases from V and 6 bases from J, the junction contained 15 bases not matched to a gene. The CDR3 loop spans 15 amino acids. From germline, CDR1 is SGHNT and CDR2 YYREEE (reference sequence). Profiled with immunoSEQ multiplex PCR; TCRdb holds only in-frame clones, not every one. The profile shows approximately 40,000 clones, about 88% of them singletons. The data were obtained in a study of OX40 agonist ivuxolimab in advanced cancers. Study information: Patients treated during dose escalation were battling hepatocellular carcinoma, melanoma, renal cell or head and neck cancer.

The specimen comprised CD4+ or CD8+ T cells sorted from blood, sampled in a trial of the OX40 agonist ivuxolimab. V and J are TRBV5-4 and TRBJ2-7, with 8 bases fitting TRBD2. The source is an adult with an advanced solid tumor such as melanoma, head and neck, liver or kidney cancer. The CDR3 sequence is CASAREGRGRFEQYF. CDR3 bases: TGTGCCAGCGCTCGGGAGGGCAGGGGACGTTTCGAGCAGTACTTC.